The 20 T cell receptor beta chains given below trace back to one sample, sequenced in a study of blood T cell repertoires in COVID-19. Assay used: immunoSEQ multiplex PCR; TCRdb lists only in-frame clones, some missing. In the table there are about 140,000 clones, 70% to 85% of which are singletons. Sequenced: peripheral blood. These receptors came from a man aged 55 to 69 with acute or convalescent COVID-19.

The V gene is TRBV21-1, the J gene TRBJ2-2; TRBD1, the table's D call, lacks a check against the DNA. TRBV21-1 is described as a pseudogene. The CDR3 contains 16 residues. CDR3: CASSLDRDRDSGELFF. CDR3 coding DNA: TGTGCCAGCAGCTTAGATCGGGACAGGGACTCCGGGGAGCTGTTTTTT.

The chain uses TRBV7-3 and TRBJ2-1, with TRBD2 matching 8 bases. Germline V lookup: CDR1 SGHTA, CDR2 FQGTGA. Trimming cost V 2 bases and J 4 bases; bases outside gene matches: 1. The CDR3 totals 14 residues. This chain's CDR3 is CASSLGTSYNEQFF. CDR3 coding DNA: TGTGCCAGCAGCTTAGGGACTAGTTACAATGAGCAGTTCTTC.

There are a few counts of this clone. V gene TRBV7-9 combines with J gene TRBJ1-1; TRBD1 might be the D (5 bases). The CDR3 consists of 16 residues. V lost 5 bases and J 2 bases, leaving 18 bases between the germline ends. Germline values: CDR1 SEHNR, CDR2 FQNEAQ (reference sequence). In DNA, the CDR3 is TGTGCCAGCAGCACCCCTGGGGCCGACATAAACACTGAAGCTTTCTTT. Amino acids: CASSTPGADINTEAFF.

V gene TRBV5-4 combines with J gene TRBJ1-1; 7 bases align to TRBD1. The germline CDR1 and CDR2 sequences are SGHNT and YYREEE (reference sequence). The CDR3 extends over 16 amino acids. The trim removed 1 base at V and 9 bases at J, leaving 15 bases unmatched. CDR3 bases: TGTGCCAGCAGCTTGTTTGGGTCTGTTCAGGGGGAGAAAGCTTTCTTT. Translated: CASSLFGSVQGEKAFF.

The chain couples TRBV7-9 to TRBJ2-2; 9 positions match TRBD1. V lost 5 bases and J lost 1; bases outside the gene matches: 2. The CDR3 loop spans 15 amino acids. Per germline, CDR1 SEHNR and CDR2 FQNEAQ (reference sequence). CDR3 sequence (DNA): TGTGCCAGCAGCACGGGACAGGGGAACACCGGGGAGCTGTTTTTT. It encodes CASSTGQGNTGELFF.

The chain recombines TRBV18 with TRBJ2-7; D perhaps matches TRBD2 (6 bases). V gave up 6 bases and J gave up 4 bases, with 16 bases separating them. Germline CDR1 is KGHSH and CDR2 is LQKENI. The CDR3 loop spans 14 amino acids. CDR3 nucleotide sequence: TGTGCCAGCTCTCGGAGTAGCGGATCTTACGAGCAGTACTTC. Its translation is CASSRSSGSYEQYF.

The chain combines TRBV16 with TRBJ2-5; 14 bases agree with TRBD2. The CDR3 is 15 amino acids. In germline, CDR1 is KGHSY, CDR2 FQNENV. Germline trimming cut 4 bases from V and 5 bases from J; bases unmatched to any gene: 3. CDR3 sequence: CASSRWTSGRETQYF. For the CDR3, the DNA is TGTGCCAGCAGCCGATGGACTAGCGGGAGGGAGACCCAGTACTTC.

This chain links TRBV6-5 with TRBJ2-7; TRBD1 is a possible D gene (5 bases). Germline V CDR1 and CDR2: MNHEY, SVGAGI. Trimming shortened V by 7 bases and J by 0 bases, and 13 bases separated the two germline ends. CDR3 length: 14 amino acids. The CDR3, as DNA: TGTGCCAGCATCAGGACATCAACCTCCTACGAGCAGTACTTC. Amino acids: CASIRTSTSYEQYF.

The rearrangement uses TRBV7-2 and TRBJ2-5; 8 positions match TRBD2. This CDR3 has 15 amino acids. With 5 bases clipped from V and 5 bases from J, the junction kept 10 bases outside the gene matches. Germline V gives CDR1 SGHTA, CDR2 FQGNSA. Written as DNA, the CDR3 is TGTGCCAGCAGCCCAACGGGACTAGACTACGAGACCCAGTACTTC. Residues: CASSPTGLDYETQYF.

The V gene is TRBV28, the J gene TRBJ2-1; 8 bases map to TRBD2. The V gene end was trimmed by 6 bases and the J gene end by 9 bases; junction bases not matched to a gene: 10. The CDR3 consists of 14 residues. Germline V gene sequence: CDR1 MDHEN, CDR2 SYDVKM. The CDR3 nucleotides read TGTGCCAGCAGAGGGCCGGGACTAGGATCTGAGCAGTTCTTC. Translation gives CASRGPGLGSEQFF.

The V gene is TRBV6-5, the J gene TRBJ1-1, with 8 nucleotides matching TRBD1. V lost 8 bases and J lost 5; bases outside the gene matches: 7. Looked up from germline, CDR1 is MNHEY and CDR2 is SVGAGI. The CDR3 runs 13 residues. CDR3 sequence reads: CASQGQGTTEAFF. CDR3 nucleotide sequence: TGTGCCAGCCAAGGACAGGGAACAACTGAAGCTTTCTTT.

The gene calls are TRBV9 and TRBJ1-2; D may be TRBD1 (6 bases). The V and J ends lost 2 bases and 1 base respectively, with 15 bases between them. CDR1 is SGDLS and CDR2 is YYNGEE in the germline V gene. CDR3 length equals 16 residues. The CDR3, as DNA: TGTGCCAGCAGCGTTCTGGACAGCGCCTTTAACTATGGCTACACCTTC. Translation gives CASSVLDSAFNYGYTF.

V is TRBV19 and J is TRBJ2-2, with D possibly being TRBD2 (5 bases). The CDR3 is made up of 16 amino acids. Germline CDR1 reads LNHDA; CDR2 reads SQIVND (reference sequence). Trimming removed 3 bases at V and 2 bases at J, with 13 bases between. CDR3 nucleotide sequence: TGTGCCAGTAGTATCCTCCGAGGGCTAAACACCGGGGAGCTGTTTTTT. Protein: CASSILRGLNTGELFF.

This sequence joins TRBV5-1 and TRBJ1-6; weak D call: TRBD1 (5 bases). The CDR3 contains 15 residues. The ends were cut back, 2 bases at V and 9 bases at J, with 15 bases in the middle. Germline V gene data show CDR1 as SGHRS and CDR2 as YFSETQ. The CDR3 here is CASSFWLTDGSPLHF. CDR3 nucleotides: TGCGCCAGCAGCTTCTGGTTGACAGACGGTTCACCCCTCCACTTT.

The chain couples TRBV7-3 to TRBJ2-1; perhaps TRBD2 as D (6 bases). CDR1 and CDR2 from the germline V gene are SGHTA and FQGTGA. There are 14 residues in the CDR3. V lost 5 bases to trimming and J lost 6 bases, with 14 bases between them. CDR3 in amino acids: CASSPSREFNEQFF. As DNA, the CDR3 is TGTGCCAGCAGCCCCTCTCGGGAGTTCAATGAGCAGTTCTTC. The complete variable domain, with remaining parts taken from reference TRBV7-3 and TRBJ2-1, reads GAGVSQTPSNKVTEKGKYVELRCDPISGHTALYWYRQSLGQGPEFLIYFQGTGAADDSGLPNDRFFAVRPEGSVSTLKIQRTERGDSAVYLCASSPSREFNEQFFGPGTRLTVL.

This chain links TRBV7-2 with TRBJ1-6, with 8 nucleotides matching TRBD1. The ends lost 0 bases at V and 7 bases at J; junction bases unmatched: 5. CDR3 length: 16 residues. Germline-derived CDR1 and CDR2 are SGHTA and FQGNSA. The CDR3 nucleotides are TGTGCCAGCAGCTTAGCATCGCAGGGGGCGAATTCACCCCTCCACTTT. Protein sequence: CASSLASQGANSPLHF. The variable domain in full, completed from reference TRBV7-2 and TRBJ1-6, reads GAGVSQSPSNKVTEKGKDVELRCDPISGHTALYWYRQSLGQGLEFLIYFQGNSAPDKSGLPSDRFSAERTGGSVSTLTIQRTQQEDSAVYLCASSLASQGANSPLHFGNGTRLTVT.

The J gene is TRBJ2-3, the V gene TRBV29-1; TRBD1 might be the D (6 bases). Germline V gene lookup returns CDR1 SQVTM and CDR2 ANQGSEA. Trimming shortened V by 7 bases and J by 2 bases, and 19 bases separated the two germline ends. This CDR3 has 15 residues. The CDR3 DNA is TGCAGCGCCCAAGCCGGGACAACTAACACAGATACGCAGTATTTT. It translates to CSAQAGTTNTDTQYF.

This clone was detected once. The chain employs TRBV9 and TRBJ2-3, with TRBD1 matching 7 bases. CDR1 SGDLS and CDR2 YYNGEE come from the germline V gene. V dropped 0 bases and J dropped 8; count of bases not matched to a gene: 12. The length of the CDR3 is 16 residues. The CDR3 protein is CASSVAGTAPQGTQYF. The CDR3 region has the DNA TGTGCCAGCAGCGTAGCCGGGACAGCTCCCCAAGGTACGCAGTATTTT.

The V call is TRBV27, the J call TRBJ1-5; D gene uncertain. Germline lookup yields CDR1 MNHEY and CDR2 SMNVEV (reference sequence). V lost 6 bases to trimming and J lost 5 bases, with 11 bases between them. The CDR3 loop spans 13 amino acids. CDR3 sequence: CASSLTRDQPQHF. The CDR3 DNA sequence: TGTGCCAGCAGCCTGACTAGGGATCAGCCCCAGCATTTT.

V gene TRBV7-9 combines with J gene TRBJ2-2, with 8 bases lining up with TRBD1. J was trimmed by 2 bases and V by 9 bases; bases with no gene match: 8. The CDR3 has 15 residues. Germline loops: CDR1 SEHNR, CDR2 FQNEAQ (reference sequence). The CDR3 DNA is TGTGCCAGTAAACCTACAGGGGGTAACACCGGGGAGCTGTTTTTT. Protein: CASKPTGGNTGELFF.